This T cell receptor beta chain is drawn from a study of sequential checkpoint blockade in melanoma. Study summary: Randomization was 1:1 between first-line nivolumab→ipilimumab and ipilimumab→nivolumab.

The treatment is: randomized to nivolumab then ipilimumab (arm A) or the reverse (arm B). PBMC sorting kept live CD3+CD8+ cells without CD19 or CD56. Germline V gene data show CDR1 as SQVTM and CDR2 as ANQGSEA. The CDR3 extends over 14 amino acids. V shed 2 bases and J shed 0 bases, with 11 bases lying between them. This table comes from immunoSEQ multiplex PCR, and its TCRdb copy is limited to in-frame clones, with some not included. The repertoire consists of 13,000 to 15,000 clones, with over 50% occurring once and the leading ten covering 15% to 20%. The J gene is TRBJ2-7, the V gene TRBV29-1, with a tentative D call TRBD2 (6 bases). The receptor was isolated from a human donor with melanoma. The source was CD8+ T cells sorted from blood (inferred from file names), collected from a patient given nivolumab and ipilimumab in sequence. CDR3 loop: CSVETSKSSYEQYF. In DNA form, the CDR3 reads TGCAGCGTTGAAACTAGCAAAAGCTCCTACGAGCAGTACTTC.